This TCR beta chain was retrieved from a study of identical twins. Each CDR3 protein is one row after TCRdb ran MiXCR on the 5' RACE reads. This table has a few hundred thousand distinct CDR3 sequences, 15% appearing once. This clonotype was observed many times. The CDR3 spans 14 residues. The germline V gene has CDR1 SEHNR and CDR2 FQNEAQ (reference sequence). V was pared by 1 base and J by 6 bases, with 9 bases between. These data also formed part of another study, on yellow fever vaccine responses in identical twins.

This TCR derives from a woman under 30 in good health. The chain has TRBV7-9 and TRBJ1-4; the D is unclear. Sequencing was performed on CD4+ T cells sorted from blood. For the CDR3, the DNA is TGTGCCAGCAGCTTAGTTAATGTCGATGAAAAACTGTTTTTT. Translated, it gives CASSLVNVDEKLFF.